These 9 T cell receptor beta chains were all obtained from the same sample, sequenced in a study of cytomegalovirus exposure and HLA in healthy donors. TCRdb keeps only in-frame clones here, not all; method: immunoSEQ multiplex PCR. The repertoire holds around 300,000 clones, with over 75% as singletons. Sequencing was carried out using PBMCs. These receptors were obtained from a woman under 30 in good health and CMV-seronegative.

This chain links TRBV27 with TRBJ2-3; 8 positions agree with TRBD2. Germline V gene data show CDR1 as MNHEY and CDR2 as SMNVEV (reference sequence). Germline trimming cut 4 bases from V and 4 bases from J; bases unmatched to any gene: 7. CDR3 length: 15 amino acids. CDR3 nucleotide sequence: TGTGCCAGCAGTTCGGGGGGGCCGCAGGCAGATACGCAGTATTTT. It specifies CASSSGGPQADTQYF.

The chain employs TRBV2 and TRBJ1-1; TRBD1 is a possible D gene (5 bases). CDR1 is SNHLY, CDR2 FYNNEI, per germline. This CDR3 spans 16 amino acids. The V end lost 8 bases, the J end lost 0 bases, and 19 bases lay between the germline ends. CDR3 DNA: TGTGCCAGCGGACGGGGGGACCTACTAATGAACACTGAAGCTTTCTTT. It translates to CASGRGDLLMNTEAFF.

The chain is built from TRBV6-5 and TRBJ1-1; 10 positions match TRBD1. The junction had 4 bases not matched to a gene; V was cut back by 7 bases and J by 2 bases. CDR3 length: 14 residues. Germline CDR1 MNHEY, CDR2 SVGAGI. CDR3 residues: CASTGTGVNTEAFF. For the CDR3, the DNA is TGTGCCAGCACCGGGACAGGGGTCAACACTGAAGCTTTCTTT.

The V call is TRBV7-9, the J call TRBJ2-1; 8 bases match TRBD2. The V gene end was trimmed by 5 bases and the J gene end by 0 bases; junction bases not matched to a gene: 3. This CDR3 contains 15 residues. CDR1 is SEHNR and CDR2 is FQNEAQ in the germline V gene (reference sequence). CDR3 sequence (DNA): TGTGCCAGCAGCCCTCTAGCGGGCTCCTACAATGAGCAGTTCTTC. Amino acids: CASSPLAGSYNEQFF.

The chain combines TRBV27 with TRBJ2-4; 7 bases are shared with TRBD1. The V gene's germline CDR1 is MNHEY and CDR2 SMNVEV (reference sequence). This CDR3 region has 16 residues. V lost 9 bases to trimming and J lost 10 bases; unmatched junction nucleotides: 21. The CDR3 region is CAREMEDRHGDNIQYF. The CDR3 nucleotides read TGTGCCAGGGAAATGGAGGACAGGCACGGAGATAATATTCAGTACTTC.

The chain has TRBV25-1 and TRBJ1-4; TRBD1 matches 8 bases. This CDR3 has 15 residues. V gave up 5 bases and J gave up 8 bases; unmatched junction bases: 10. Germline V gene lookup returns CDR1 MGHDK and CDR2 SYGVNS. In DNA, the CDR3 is TGTGCCAGCAGTCAAACAGGGGGTCTTAAGGAAAAACTGTTTTTT. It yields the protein CASSQTGGLKEKLFF.

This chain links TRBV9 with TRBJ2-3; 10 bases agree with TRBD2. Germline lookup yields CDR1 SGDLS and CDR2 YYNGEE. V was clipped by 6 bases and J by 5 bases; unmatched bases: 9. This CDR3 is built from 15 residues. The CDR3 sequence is CASTTGLASRDTQYF. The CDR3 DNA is TGTGCCAGCACTACGGGACTAGCGTCGAGAGATACGCAGTATTTT. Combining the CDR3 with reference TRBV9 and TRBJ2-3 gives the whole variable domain DSGVTQTPKHLITATGQRVTLRCSPRSGDLSVYWYQQSLDQGLQFLIQYYNGEERAKGNILERFSAQQFPDLHSELNLSSLELGDSALYFCASTTGLASRDTQYFGPGTRLTVL.

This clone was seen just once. CDR3 loop: CAISEGGGFRDEAFF. The DNA for the CDR3 is TGTGCCATCAGTGAGGGAGGAGGGTTCCGAGATGAAGCTTTCTTT. J is TRBJ1-1 and V is TRBV10-3; D unclear. The CDR3 is made up of 15 amino acids. V lost 2 bases and J lost 7, with 17 bases in between. CDR1 is ENHRY, CDR2 SYGVKD, per germline.

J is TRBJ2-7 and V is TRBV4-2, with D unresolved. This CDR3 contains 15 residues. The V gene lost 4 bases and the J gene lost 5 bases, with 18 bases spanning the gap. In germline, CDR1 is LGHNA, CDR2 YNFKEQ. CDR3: CASSPSFKTTNEQYF. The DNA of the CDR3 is TGTGCCAGCAGCCCCTCCTTCAAAACTACGAACGAGCAGTACTTC.